The sequence of this T cell receptor beta chain was determined in a study of blood T cells in healthy people across ages. The study, taken as a whole, reports: Among T cells, TCR beta diversity per million cells dropped roughly linearly as age rose.

Germline values: CDR1 KGHDR, CDR2 SFDVKD. The V gene lost 6 bases and the J gene lost 9 bases, with 8 bases spanning the gap. This CDR3 comprises 11 residues. Per-sample yields of isolated PBMCs were at least 7 million. A second about 6 to 11 cycle PCR used barcoded and J-beta primers. TCRdb re-derived calls from the 5' RACE reads in MiXCR, one entry per CDR3 protein. The sample yields about 1.4 million distinct CDR3 sequences, roughly 64% seen once. For this clonotype: Its specificity is not known.

The origin of this receptor is a man younger than 30 in good health. The V gene is TRBV24-1, the J gene TRBJ2-1; D not resolved. Sequences were obtained from blood. The CDR3 is CATSLTGEQFF. The CDR3 bases are TGTGCCACCAGTTTGACGGGTGAGCAGTTCTTC.